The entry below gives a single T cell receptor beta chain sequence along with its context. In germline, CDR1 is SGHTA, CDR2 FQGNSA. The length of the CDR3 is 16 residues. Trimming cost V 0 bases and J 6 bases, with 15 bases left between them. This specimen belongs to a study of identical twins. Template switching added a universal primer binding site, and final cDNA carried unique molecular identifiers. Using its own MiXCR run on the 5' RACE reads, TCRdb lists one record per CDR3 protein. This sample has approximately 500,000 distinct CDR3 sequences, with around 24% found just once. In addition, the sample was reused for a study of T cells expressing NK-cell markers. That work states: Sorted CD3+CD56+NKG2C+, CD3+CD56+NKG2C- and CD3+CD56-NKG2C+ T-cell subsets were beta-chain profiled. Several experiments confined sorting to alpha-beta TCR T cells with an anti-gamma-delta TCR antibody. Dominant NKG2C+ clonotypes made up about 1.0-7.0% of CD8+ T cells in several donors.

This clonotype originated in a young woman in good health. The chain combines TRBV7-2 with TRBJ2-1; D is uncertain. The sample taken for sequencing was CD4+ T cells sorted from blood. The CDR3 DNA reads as TGTGCCAGCAGCTTAGCGCTGACAACAACGGGCAATGAGCAGTTCTTC. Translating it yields CASSLALTTTGNEQFF.